This TCR beta chain emerged from a study of blood T cell repertoires in COVID-19. Across the study: The samples span acute and convalescent COVID-19 from the United States, Italy and Spain.

The method was immunoSEQ multiplex PCR; TCRdb's version includes in-frame clones alone and lacks a portion of them. The profile shows roughly 290,000 clones, about 86% of them singletons. This CDR3 is built from 14 residues. V dropped 3 bases and J dropped 5 bases, with 10 bases sitting between them. In germline, CDR1 is KGHSH, CDR2 LQKENI. The rearrangement joins TRBV18 to TRBJ2-2; no clear D gene. The clonotype originates from a woman aged 25-40 years who had recovered from COVID-19. The sequenced sample consisted of peripheral blood. CDR3: CASSPKESTGELFF. The CDR3 coding sequence is TGTGCCAGCTCACCGAAGGAGTCTACCGGGGAGCTGTTTTTT.